This TCR beta chain originates from a study of shared clonotypes between healthy human individuals. On the study more broadly: Researchers assigned three CD4 naive, three CD4 memory, two CD8 naive and one CD8 memory plate to each donor. Whole-study findings and limits: Generation probability values for non-shared clonotypes were lower than those for clonotypes shared by all four donors.

Selected positively for CCR7 and CD45RO-negative, naive CD8 cells excluded terminally differentiated effector memory CD45RA+ cells. Repertoires were generated with immunoSEQ multiplex PCR, while TCRdb's copy carries only in-frame clones and drops some. This table has under 1 million clones, more than 85% appearing once. V lost 0 bases to trimming and J lost 2 bases, with 8 bases between them. CDR1 is SGHTA, CDR2 FQGNSA, per germline. The CDR3 runs 14 residues. As concerns this clone: What it binds is not known.

The origin of this receptor is a man aged 25-45 years in good health. The chain employs TRBV7-2 and TRBJ2-7; no reliable D call. Sequenced sample: naive CD8+ T cells sorted from blood. CDR3 in amino acids: CASSLAEWTYEQYF. CDR3 nucleotides: TGTGCCAGCAGCTTAGCGGAGTGGACCTACGAGCAGTACTTC.